These T cell receptor beta chains were read from a single sample in a study of Ad26.COV2.S vaccination and SARS-CoV-2 variants. Repertoires were generated with immunoSEQ multiplex PCR, while TCRdb's copy carries only in-frame clones and drops some. This sample has around 450,000 clones, with roughly 87% found just once. Sequenced material: peripheral blood, taken in a trial of Ad26.COV2.S vaccine versus placebo. These receptors were obtained from a person between 18 and 60 years old who received the Ad26.COV2.S COVID-19 vaccine or a placebo. The CDR3 runs from the conserved cysteine through the conserved F or W. Fields, in order: clone size, J gene, D gene, V gene, CDR3 protein, CDR3 DNA. The D gene is left open where the match is weak. Some rows mark clone size as missing; the rest say once, few, many or name a class of expanded clone.

abundance: -
j_gene: TRBJ1-4
d_gene: -
v_gene: TRBV4-3
CDR3aa: CASSQGVTRGLGEKLFF
CDR3nt: TGCGCCAGCAGCCAAGGCGTAACAAGGGGTCTTGGGGAAAAACTGTTTTTT

abundance: -
j_gene: TRBJ1-2
d_gene: -
v_gene: TRBV2
CDR3aa: CASTGVNYGYTF
CDR3nt: TGTGCCAGCACCGGGGTAAACTATGGCTACACCTTC

abundance: -
j_gene: TRBJ2-5
d_gene: -
v_gene: TRBV9
CDR3aa: CASSPTGQETQYF
CDR3nt: TGTGCCAGCAGCCCGACAGGCCAAGAGACCCAGTACTTC

abundance: -
j_gene: TRBJ1-2
d_gene: -
v_gene: TRBV6-5
CDR3aa: CASRRQFAGSDGYTF
CDR3nt: TGTGCCAGCAGGCGACAGTTCGCCGGGTCGGATGGCTACACCTTC

abundance: once
j_gene: TRBJ1-2
d_gene: -
v_gene: TRBV11-3
CDR3aa: CASSIGRSGYTF
CDR3nt: TGTGCCAGCAGCATCGGAAGATCTGGCTACACCTTC

abundance: -
j_gene: TRBJ1-1
d_gene: TRBD1
v_gene: TRBV6-6
CDR3aa: CASSRQGHGPDPRKAFF
CDR3nt: TGTGCCAGCAGCCGACAGGGGCATGGGCCCGACCCAAGAAAAGCTTTCTTT

abundance: few
j_gene: TRBJ1-2
d_gene: TRBD1
v_gene: TRBV28
CDR3aa: CASSSHTLGQGGPNYGYTF
CDR3nt: TGTGCCAGCAGTTCCCACACCCTTGGACAGGGGGGGCCTAACTATGGCTACACCTTC

abundance: -
j_gene: TRBJ1-2
d_gene: -
v_gene: TRBV10-3
CDR3aa: CAISEGPNYGYTF
CDR3nt: TGTGCCATCAGTGAGGGACCAAACTATGGCTACACCTTC

abundance: -
j_gene: TRBJ1-1
d_gene: -
v_gene: TRBV20-1
CDR3aa: CSASQRTEAFF
CDR3nt: TGCAGTGCTTCTCAGAGGACTGAAGCTTTCTTT

abundance: -
j_gene: TRBJ2-1
d_gene: -
v_gene: TRBV20-1
CDR3aa: CSASERASSYNEQFF
CDR3nt: TGCAGTGCTAGTGAAAGGGCTAGCTCCTACAATGAGCAGTTCTTC

abundance: few
j_gene: TRBJ1-5
d_gene: -
v_gene: TRBV2
CDR3aa: CASRPFGQPQHF
CDR3nt: TGTGCCAGCCGCCCCTTTGGTCAGCCCCAGCATTTT

abundance: -
j_gene: TRBJ1-2
d_gene: -
v_gene: TRBV27
CDR3aa: CASSLRAENYGYTF
CDR3nt: TGTGCCAGCTCCCTCAGGGCAGAGAACTATGGCTACACCTTC

abundance: -
j_gene: TRBJ1-4
d_gene: -
v_gene: TRBV5-8
CDR3aa: CASSYENEKLFF
CDR3nt: TGTGCCAGCAGCTATGAAAACGAAAAACTGTTTTTT

abundance: -
j_gene: TRBJ2-7
d_gene: -
v_gene: TRBV28
CDR3aa: CASSLWGPFYEQYF
CDR3nt: TGTGCCAGCAGTTTGTGGGGACCTTTCTACGAGCAGTACTTC

abundance: -
j_gene: TRBJ2-7
d_gene: -
v_gene: TRBV13
CDR3aa: CASSRQDLASEQYF
CDR3nt: TGTGCCAGCAGTCGACAGGACCTCGCCTCCGAGCAGTACTTC

abundance: -
j_gene: TRBJ1-5
d_gene: -
v_gene: TRBV7-2
CDR3aa: CASSTSASQALVRPQHF
CDR3nt: TGTGCCAGCAGCACCTCCGCGTCACAGGCGCTCGTGCGGCCCCAGCATTTT

abundance: -
j_gene: TRBJ1-3
d_gene: -
v_gene: TRBV6-5
CDR3aa: CASTRYAGINTIYF
CDR3nt: TGTGCCAGCACCCGTTATGCCGGGATCAACACCATATATTTT

abundance: -
j_gene: TRBJ2-5
d_gene: TRBD2
v_gene: TRBV25-1
CDR3aa: CASSEIAGLETQYF
CDR3nt: TGTGCCAGCAGCGAAATAGCGGGGCTGGAGACCCAGTACTTC

abundance: -
j_gene: TRBJ2-7
d_gene: -
v_gene: TRBV9
CDR3aa: CASSVESGSYEQYF
CDR3nt: TGTGCCAGCAGCGTAGAGAGTGGGTCCTACGAGCAGTACTTC

abundance: -
j_gene: TRBJ2-3
d_gene: TRBD2
v_gene: TRBV29-1
CDR3aa: CSVEDTLAGGPEDTQYF
CDR3nt: TGCAGCGTTGAAGATACACTAGCGGGGGGGCCTGAAGATACGCAGTATTTT

abundance: -
j_gene: TRBJ2-7
d_gene: -
v_gene: TRBV9
CDR3aa: CASSVGGDPLTYEQYF
CDR3nt: TGTGCCAGCAGCGTAGGGGGGGATCCCCTAACCTACGAGCAGTACTTC

abundance: -
j_gene: TRBJ2-5
d_gene: TRBD2
v_gene: TRBV4-3
CDR3aa: CASSNINVAGGRETQYF
CDR3nt: TGCGCCAGCAGCAACATAAATGTAGCGGGGGGGCGGGAGACCCAGTACTTC

abundance: few
j_gene: TRBJ2-5
d_gene: -
v_gene: TRBV3-1/TRBV3-2
CDR3aa: CASSQKPRPQETQYF
CDR3nt: TGTGCCAGCAGCCAAAAACCCCGACCGCAAGAGACCCAGTACTTC

abundance: few
j_gene: TRBJ2-3
d_gene: TRBD2
v_gene: TRBV24-1
CDR3aa: CATQRGGTDTQYF
CDR3nt: TGTGCCACCCAGCGGGGCGGCACAGATACGCAGTATTTT

abundance: -
j_gene: TRBJ2-1
d_gene: -
v_gene: TRBV7-8
CDR3aa: CASSLLSQQFF
CDR3nt: TGTGCCAGCAGCTTATTAAGTCAGCAGTTCTTC

abundance: -
j_gene: TRBJ2-1
d_gene: TRBD2
v_gene: TRBV4-3
CDR3aa: CASRDSGFWNEQFF
CDR3nt: TGCGCCAGCAGGGATAGCGGGTTTTGGAATGAGCAGTTCTTC

abundance: -
j_gene: TRBJ1-3
d_gene: -
v_gene: TRBV9
CDR3aa: CASSVGALGSGNTIYF
CDR3nt: TGTGCCAGCAGCGTAGGTGCGTTAGGCTCTGGAAACACCATATATTTT

abundance: once
j_gene: TRBJ2-5
d_gene: -
v_gene: TRBV2
CDR3aa: CATQETPDYQETQYF
CDR3nt: TGTGCCACACAGGAGACCCCTGATTACCAAGAGACCCAGTACTTC

abundance: -
j_gene: TRBJ1-5
d_gene: -
v_gene: TRBV6-2/TRBV6-3
CDR3aa: CASSVHRDISQHF
CDR3nt: TGTGCCAGCAGTGTTCACAGGGATATATCCCAGCATTTT

abundance: -
j_gene: TRBJ2-1
d_gene: -
v_gene: TRBV4-1
CDR3aa: CASSQVQGGYNEQFF
CDR3nt: TGCGCCAGCAGCCAAGTACAGGGGGGGTACAATGAGCAGTTCTTC

abundance: -
j_gene: TRBJ2-7
d_gene: -
v_gene: TRBV7-6
CDR3aa: CASSFAAGTSYEQYF
CDR3nt: TGTGCCAGCAGCTTTGCCGCCGGGACCTCCTACGAGCAGTACTTC

abundance: -
j_gene: TRBJ1-4
d_gene: -
v_gene: TRBV25-1
CDR3aa: CASSSNRDGNEKLFF
CDR3nt: TGTGCCAGCAGCAGCAACCGGGACGGAAATGAAAAACTGTTTTTT

abundance: -
j_gene: TRBJ2-1
d_gene: -
v_gene: TRBV5-1
CDR3aa: CASSLGGSYNEQFF
CDR3nt: TGCGCCAGCAGCTTGGGGGGCTCCTACAATGAGCAGTTCTTC

abundance: once
j_gene: TRBJ1-1
d_gene: -
v_gene: TRBV6-5
CDR3aa: CASSYRRQLLEAFF
CDR3nt: TGTGCCAGCAGTTACCGGCGGCAACTCCTTGAAGCTTTCTTT

abundance: once
j_gene: TRBJ2-7
d_gene: TRBD1
v_gene: TRBV6-6
CDR3aa: CASSYSETGEQYF
CDR3nt: TGTGCCAGCAGTTACTCCGAGACAGGGGAGCAGTACTTC

abundance: once
j_gene: TRBJ1-5
d_gene: -
v_gene: TRBV15
CDR3aa: CATSRGAYSNQPQHF
CDR3nt: TGTGCCACCAGCAGAGGCGCTTATAGCAATCAGCCCCAGCATTTT

abundance: -
j_gene: TRBJ2-1
d_gene: TRBD2
v_gene: TRBV11-3
CDR3aa: CASSRAGGNEQFF
CDR3nt: TGTGCCAGCAGTCGAGCGGGGGGAAATGAGCAGTTCTTC

abundance: -
j_gene: TRBJ2-5
d_gene: TRBD2
v_gene: TRBV5-1
CDR3aa: CASERTSGGVETQYF
CDR3nt: TGCGCCTCCGAACGGACTAGCGGGGGCGTAGAGACCCAGTACTTC

abundance: -
j_gene: TRBJ1-1
d_gene: -
v_gene: TRBV5-1
CDR3aa: CASSLVGSDTEAFF
CDR3nt: TGCGCCAGCAGCTTGGTGGGGTCGGACACTGAAGCTTTCTTT

abundance: -
j_gene: TRBJ2-7
d_gene: TRBD2
v_gene: TRBV7-2
CDR3aa: CASSLLGRDEQYF
CDR3nt: TGTGCCAGCAGCTTACTCGGGAGGGACGAGCAGTACTTC

abundance: -
j_gene: TRBJ2-3
d_gene: -
v_gene: TRBV19
CDR3aa: CASSIGRLITDTQYF
CDR3nt: TGTGCCAGTAGTATAGGGAGGCTAATCACAGATACGCAGTATTTT

abundance: -
j_gene: TRBJ1-4
d_gene: TRBD1
v_gene: TRBV19
CDR3aa: CASSVRDRGEKLFF
CDR3nt: TGTGCCAGTAGTGTCCGGGACAGGGGTGAAAAACTGTTTTTT

abundance: -
j_gene: TRBJ2-3
d_gene: TRBD1
v_gene: TRBV5-5
CDR3aa: CASSPRLRDRGTDTQYF
CDR3nt: TGTGCCAGCAGCCCACGCTTACGGGACAGGGGTACAGATACGCAGTATTTT

abundance: -
j_gene: TRBJ2-2
d_gene: -
v_gene: TRBV3-1/TRBV3-2
CDR3aa: CASSQQTNTGELFF
CDR3nt: TGTGCCAGCAGCCAACAGACTAACACCGGGGAGCTGTTTTTT

abundance: -
j_gene: TRBJ2-3
d_gene: -
v_gene: TRBV5-5
CDR3aa: CASSPIPRLDLTDTQYF
CDR3nt: TGTGCCAGCAGCCCTATTCCCCGACTCGACCTCACAGATACGCAGTATTTT

abundance: -
j_gene: TRBJ2-1
d_gene: TRBD2
v_gene: TRBV5-6
CDR3aa: CASSLRARWGLADNEQFF
CDR3nt: TGTGCCAGCAGCTTGAGGGCCAGGTGGGGACTAGCGGACAATGAGCAGTTCTTC

abundance: -
j_gene: TRBJ2-3
d_gene: -
v_gene: TRBV20-1
CDR3aa: CSAYRVNTQYF
CDR3nt: TGCAGTGCTTACAGGGTAAATACGCAGTATTTT

abundance: -
j_gene: TRBJ2-1
d_gene: -
v_gene: TRBV29-1
CDR3aa: CSVEYPRPSSYNEQFF
CDR3nt: TGCAGCGTTGAATACCCCCGACCGAGCTCCTACAATGAGCAGTTCTTC

abundance: -
j_gene: TRBJ1-2
d_gene: -
v_gene: TRBV30
CDR3aa: CAWSEGYGYTF
CDR3nt: TGTGCCTGGAGTGAGGGATATGGCTACACCTTC

abundance: -
j_gene: TRBJ2-1
d_gene: -
v_gene: TRBV3-1/TRBV3-2
CDR3aa: CASSLGGSASSYNEQFF
CDR3nt: TGTGCCAGCAGCCTAGGGGGGTCGGCAAGCTCCTACAATGAGCAGTTCTTC

abundance: -
j_gene: TRBJ2-5
d_gene: -
v_gene: TRBV3-1/TRBV3-2
CDR3aa: CASSQAGGSKAWTQYF
CDR3nt: TGTGCCAGCAGCCAAGCTGGCGGCTCCAAGGCTTGGACCCAGTACTTC

abundance: -
j_gene: TRBJ1-1
d_gene: -
v_gene: TRBV18
CDR3aa: CASSRTDHLGDTEAFF
CDR3nt: TGTGCCAGCTCGCGAACGGACCACCTCGGGGACACTGAAGCTTTCTTT

abundance: -
j_gene: TRBJ2-1
d_gene: TRBD2
v_gene: TRBV6-4
CDR3aa: CASSEGLAGNNEQFF
CDR3nt: TGTGCCAGCAGTGAGGGACTAGCGGGGAACAATGAGCAGTTCTTC

abundance: -
j_gene: TRBJ2-1
d_gene: TRBD2
v_gene: TRBV4-3
CDR3aa: CASSQGAAGGPNEQFF
CDR3nt: TGCGCCAGCAGCCAAGGTGCAGCGGGAGGCCCCAATGAGCAGTTCTTC

abundance: -
j_gene: TRBJ1-5
d_gene: -
v_gene: TRBV3-1/TRBV3-2
CDR3aa: CASSDHKGTGPWVNQPQHF
CDR3nt: TGTGCCAGCAGCGACCACAAGGGAACAGGGCCTTGGGTGAATCAGCCCCAGCATTTT

abundance: -
j_gene: TRBJ2-2
d_gene: TRBD1
v_gene: TRBV18
CDR3aa: CASSPPTRAGGAGELFF
CDR3nt: TGTGCCAGCTCACCACCGACGAGGGCAGGGGGCGCCGGGGAGCTGTTTTTT

abundance: -
j_gene: TRBJ1-2
d_gene: -
v_gene: TRBV2
CDR3aa: CASNGADLFNYGYTF
CDR3nt: TGTGCCAGCAATGGGGCGGATTTATTTAACTATGGCTACACCTTC

abundance: -
j_gene: TRBJ2-5
d_gene: -
v_gene: TRBV10-3
CDR3aa: CAISESVRETQYF
CDR3nt: TGTGCCATCAGTGAGTCGGTGAGGGAGACCCAGTACTTC

abundance: -
j_gene: TRBJ1-5
d_gene: -
v_gene: TRBV18
CDR3aa: CASSPEGRSNQPQHF
CDR3nt: TGTGCCAGCTCACCAGAAGGACGGAGCAATCAGCCCCAGCATTTT

abundance: -
j_gene: TRBJ1-4
d_gene: -
v_gene: TRBV30
CDR3aa: CAWSRRVEKLFF
CDR3nt: TGTGCCTGGAGCCGTCGGGTTGAAAAACTGTTTTTT